This TCR beta chain was sequenced during a study of blood T cell repertoires in COVID-19. For the study at large: From the United States, Italy and Spain came samples of acute and convalescent COVID-19. The cDNA or gDNA used as material had been derived from T cells, B-cell-depleted T cells, or PBMCs.

In the authors' methods: Amplification from reference gene primers served as the basis for estimated nucleated cell counts. The protocol was immunoSEQ multiplex PCR, while the TCRdb copy is restricted to in-frame clones and leaves out a portion. V and J calls and clone size follow that table, whereas D and trimming were derived from the DNA. The sample records fewer than 200,000 clones, around 85% being singletons. Sequences were obtained from peripheral blood. The receptor's source is a man aged 55 to 70 who had recovered from COVID-19.

The CDR3 DNA sequence: TGTGCCAGCAGTTATCCCTCTAGCGGGGGCTATGGGAAGACAGATACGCAGTATTTT. It is translated as CASSYPSSGGYGKTDTQYF. V usage is TRBV6-2 or TRBV6-3 and J usage is TRBJ2-3, with 10 bases identical to TRBD2. Trimming cost V 3 bases and J 3 bases; bases outside gene matches: 15. The CDR3 has 19 amino acids. Looked up from germline, CDR1 is MNHEY and CDR2 is SVGEGT.